This T cell receptor beta chain originates from a study of blood T cell repertoires in COVID-19. The V and J ends lost 0 bases and 6 bases, in that order; junction bases with no gene match: 7. Germline lookup yields CDR1 SGHRS and CDR2 YFSETQ. The CDR3 contains 15 residues. As handled by the study authors: Estimation of nucleated cell counts relied on the amplification of reference gene primers. Repertoires were generated with immunoSEQ multiplex PCR, while TCRdb's copy carries only in-frame clones and drops some. Clone size and the V and J calls come from that table; the DNA yielded D and trimming. The data show a few hundred thousand clones, roughly 90% seen once. All enrollees were roughly 18 to 89 years old and from some 24 US areas. Grouping used clinical history reported by participants in a survey and questionnaire. Either two negative PCRs, clearance, or symptom resolution qualified Cohort 3 donors as recovered.

The source is a woman in her twenties or thirties who had recovered from COVID-19. V usage is TRBV5-1 and J usage is TRBJ2-7; 9 nucleotides match TRBD1. The sample consisted of PBMCs or T cells enriched from blood (not recorded which). CDR3 region: CASSLAGDRGSEQYF. In DNA form, the CDR3 reads TGCGCCAGCAGCTTGGCCGGAGACAGGGGGAGCGAGCAGTACTTC.